Listed below are T cell receptor beta chains from one sample, sequenced in a study of cytomegalovirus exposure and HLA in healthy donors. Generated by immunoSEQ multiplex PCR, the TCRdb table keeps only in-frame clones and is missing some. The profile shows fewer than 200,000 clones, approximately 86% of them singletons. The source material was PBMCs. Source of these receptors: a male donor in good health and CMV-seronegative. Both conserved end residues are part of each CDR3. Each record gives: V gene, clone size, J gene, CDR3 protein. Clone size is not always given. Where it is, it says once, few, many or a class for expanded clones.

TRBV5-1	NA	TRBJ1-1	CASSLFGGQGETEAFF
TRBV7-9	NA	TRBJ2-2	CASSRAGGGELFF
TRBV19	NA	NA	CASGRGPYEQYF
TRBV6-6	NA	TRBJ2-3	CASSPSGGTDTQYF
TRBV6-5	NA	TRBJ1-5	CASRPVVGQRPQHF
TRBV11-3	NA	TRBJ2-1	CASSPNTANNEQFF
TRBV6-1	NA	TRBJ1-1	CASSEAFGHRGTEAFF
TRBV7-8	NA	TRBJ2-3	CASSPTGTSGTDTQYF
TRBV29-1	NA	TRBJ2-1	CSSQLSGMVNEQFF
TRBV30	few	TRBJ2-2	CAWSVLLGQTGELFF
TRBV5-1	NA	TRBJ1-1	CASSPQGGGRMNTEAFF
TRBV19	NA	TRBJ2-7	CASSNGGSGPYEQYF
TRBV27	NA	TRBJ1-2	CASSLAGANYGYTF
TRBV19	NA	TRBJ1-5	CASSIERKGARRPQHF
TRBV6-6	once	TRBJ1-1	CASSYPHRHGAEAFF
TRBV27	NA	TRBJ2-1	CASSYSGGRQFF
TRBV9	NA	TRBJ2-7	CASSPGLLSTYEQYF
TRBV18	NA	TRBJ1-1	CASSPSGFTEAFF
TRBV18	NA	TRBJ2-7	CASSLVAGGPDLYEQYF
TRBV5-8	NA	TRBJ1-5	CASSHGQNQPQHF
TRBV9	NA	TRBJ2-3	CASSVSSGSPLTQYF
TRBV10-1	NA	TRBJ2-5	CASSENGYSPEETQYF
TRBV5-4	NA	TRBJ2-1	CASSPVSGSYNEQFF
TRBV18	NA	TRBJ2-5	CASRAPGVVEETQYF
TRBV4-3	NA	TRBJ2-7	CASSQWGLPYEQYF
TRBV19	NA	TRBJ2-1	CASSPVLAGNNEQFF
TRBV7-8	NA	TRBJ2-1	CASSLAPIRRGSYNEQFF
TRBV27	NA	TRBJ2-7	CASSFRRGTYEQYF
TRBV5-1	NA	TRBJ2-3	CASSLGLVSDTQYF
TRBV20-1	NA	TRBJ2-5	CSLETQYF
TRBV4-2	NA	TRBJ2-3	CASSQGGLAGPDTQYF
TRBV19	few	TRBJ1-5	CASSILTADNQPQHF
TRBV6-1	few	TRBJ1-2	CASGQGRSYGYTF
TRBV4-1	NA	TRBJ1-5	CASSPMSQTGGSNQPQHF
TRBV5-4	NA	TRBJ1-2	CASSLNTASGGTF
TRBV10-2	NA	TRBJ2-1	CASSESMGLAFNEQFF
TRBV18	few	TRBJ2-3	CASARDSGTDTQYF
TRBV6-5	NA	TRBJ2-7	CASRDIGSKYEQYF
TRBV9	NA	NA	CASSPGQGPYEQYF
TRBV5-1	NA	TRBJ2-1	CASTKGLAGANEQFF
TRBV29-1	NA	TRBJ2-7	CSVISGVYEQYF
TRBV11-2	NA	TRBJ2-7	CASSLVASGTYEQYF
TRBV4-2	few	TRBJ2-2	CASSQGGGPDTGELFF
TRBV18	NA	TRBJ2-7	CASSPVAAASYEQYF
TRBV19	once	TRBJ2-5	CASSTGVQETQYF
TRBV15	NA	TRBJ1-1	CATEDRLNTEAFF
TRBV7-2	NA	TRBJ2-1	CASSLGTSGGYNEQFF
TRBV4-1	NA	NA	CASSQVFRGGYEQYF
TRBV6-6	few	TRBJ2-1	CAAMASYNEQFF
TRBV7-8	NA	TRBJ2-2	CASSSASRGNTGELFF
TRBV4-2	NA	TRBJ2-7	CASSPHTTGTGNYEQYF